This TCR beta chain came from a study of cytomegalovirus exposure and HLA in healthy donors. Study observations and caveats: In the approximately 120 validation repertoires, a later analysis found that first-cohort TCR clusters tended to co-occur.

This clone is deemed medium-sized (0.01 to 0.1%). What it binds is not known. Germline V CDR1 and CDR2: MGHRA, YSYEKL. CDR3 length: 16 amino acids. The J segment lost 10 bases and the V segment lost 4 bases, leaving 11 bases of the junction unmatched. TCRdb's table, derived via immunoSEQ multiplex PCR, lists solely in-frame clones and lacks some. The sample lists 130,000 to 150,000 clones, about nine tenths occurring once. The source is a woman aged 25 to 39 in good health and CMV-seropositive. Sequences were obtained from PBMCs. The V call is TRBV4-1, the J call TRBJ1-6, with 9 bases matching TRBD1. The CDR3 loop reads CASSRSGQGVESPLHF. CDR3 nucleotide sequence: TGCGCCAGCAGCCGATCGGGACAGGGAGTGGAATCACCCCTCCACTTT.